Listed below are T cell receptor beta chains from one sample, sequenced in a study of T-cell memory formation after mild COVID-19. In TCRdb, the 5' RACE reads were re-called with MiXCR into one record per CDR3 protein. The sample holds 190,000 or so distinct CDR3 sequences; about 22% are singletons and the top ten take 23%. The sample was PBMCs or a T cell subset sorted from them (not recorded which). Receptor source: an adult woman who had mild COVID-19 (a few samples of this study predate the infection). Cell type and time point are not known. Both conserved end residues are part of each CDR3. A D gene is named only where the DNA matches it firmly. Not every row has a clone size; where given, it reads once, few, many or a size class.

clone_size: few
j_call: TRBJ2-5
v_call: TRBV14
d_call: -
cdr3_aa: CASSQLGPMETQYF
cdr3_nt: TGTGCCAGCAGCCAACTGGGGCCGATGGAGACCCAGTACTTC

clone_size: -
j_call: TRBJ2-1
v_call: TRBV20-1
d_call: TRBD1
cdr3_aa: CSARDKDRGHNEQFF
cdr3_nt: TGCAGTGCTAGAGACAAGGACAGGGGCCACAATGAGCAGTTCTTC

clone_size: -
j_call: TRBJ2-7
v_call: TRBV6-5
d_call: -
cdr3_aa: CASSYYQGPYEQYF
cdr3_nt: TGTGCCAGCAGTTATTATCAGGGGCCTTACGAGCAGTACTTC

clone_size: few
j_call: TRBJ1-2
v_call: TRBV20-1
d_call: -
cdr3_aa: CSASRGEGPLFYGYTF
cdr3_nt: TGCAGTGCTAGCCGAGGCGAGGGCCCCCTCTTTTATGGCTACACCTTC

clone_size: -
j_call: TRBJ2-7
v_call: TRBV7-9
d_call: -
cdr3_aa: CASSSDRPGSYEQYF
cdr3_nt: TGTGCCAGCAGCTCAGATAGGCCAGGCTCCTACGAGCAGTACTTC

clone_size: few
j_call: TRBJ1-1
v_call: TRBV20-1
d_call: -
cdr3_aa: CSASPSLYTEAFF
cdr3_nt: TGCAGTGCTAGCCCCAGCCTTTACACTGAAGCTTTCTTT

clone_size: -
j_call: TRBJ2-1
v_call: TRBV7-9
d_call: -
cdr3_aa: CASSVNNEQFF
cdr3_nt: TGTGCCAGCAGCGTCAACAATGAGCAGTTCTTC

clone_size: few
j_call: TRBJ2-3
v_call: TRBV7-2
d_call: TRBD1
cdr3_aa: CASSSLDRVTDTQYF
cdr3_nt: TGTGCCAGCAGCTCCCTGGACAGGGTCACAGATACGCAGTATTTT

clone_size: -
j_call: TRBJ2-1
v_call: TRBV7-9
d_call: TRBD2
cdr3_aa: CASSYAGGLGLLDEQFF
cdr3_nt: TGTGCCAGCAGCTACGCGGGGGGTTTGGGACTCCTGGATGAGCAGTTCTTC

clone_size: -
j_call: TRBJ1-5
v_call: TRBV4-1
d_call: -
cdr3_aa: CASSVEAGFSNQPQHF
cdr3_nt: TGCGCCAGCAGCGTAGAGGCTGGTTTTAGCAATCAGCCCCAGCATTTT

clone_size: -
j_call: TRBJ2-1
v_call: TRBV20-1
d_call: -
cdr3_aa: CSAREPPSSLDEQFF
cdr3_nt: TGCAGTGCTAGAGAACCCCCCAGTAGTCTGGATGAGCAGTTCTTC

clone_size: -
j_call: TRBJ1-5
v_call: TRBV19
d_call: -
cdr3_aa: CASSIWTDGSPQHF
cdr3_nt: TGTGCCAGTAGTATTTGGACGGACGGGTCGCCCCAGCATTTT

clone_size: few
j_call: TRBJ2-7
v_call: TRBV19
d_call: -
cdr3_aa: CASSPGPTNHEQYF
cdr3_nt: TGTGCCAGTAGCCCCGGGCCCACAAACCACGAGCAGTACTTC

clone_size: -
j_call: TRBJ2-7
v_call: TRBV24-1
d_call: TRBD1
cdr3_aa: CATAPGQGAYEQYF
cdr3_nt: TGTGCCACCGCACCGGGACAGGGGGCCTACGAGCAGTACTTC

clone_size: -
j_call: TRBJ1-1
v_call: TRBV5-1
d_call: TRBD1
cdr3_aa: CASSTGTGIEAFF
cdr3_nt: TGCGCCAGCAGCACCGGGACAGGGATTGAAGCTTTCTTT

clone_size: few
j_call: TRBJ1-4
v_call: TRBV6-5
d_call: -
cdr3_aa: CASSWQATNEKLFF
cdr3_nt: TGTGCCAGCAGTTGGCAAGCAACTAATGAAAAACTGTTTTTT

clone_size: -
j_call: TRBJ1-2
v_call: TRBV7-9
d_call: -
cdr3_aa: CASSSTYGSEGYTF
cdr3_nt: TGTGCCAGCAGCTCGACTTACGGGTCGGAAGGCTACACCTTC

clone_size: few
j_call: TRBJ2-2
v_call: TRBV7-9
d_call: -
cdr3_aa: CASSVGVWAGELFF
cdr3_nt: TGTGCCAGCAGCGTAGGCGTTTGGGCCGGGGAGCTGTTTTTT

clone_size: many
j_call: TRBJ2-3
v_call: TRBV27
d_call: -
cdr3_aa: CASSYTDVTDTQYF
cdr3_nt: TGTGCCAGCAGTTATACGGACGTTACAGATACGCAGTATTTT

clone_size: many
j_call: TRBJ2-7
v_call: TRBV4-1
d_call: TRBD2
cdr3_aa: CASSQGLAGAYEQYF
cdr3_nt: TGCGCCAGCAGCCAAGGACTAGCGGGAGCCTACGAGCAGTACTTC

clone_size: few
j_call: TRBJ1-1
v_call: TRBV7-9
d_call: -
cdr3_aa: CASSSPGTLNTEAFF
cdr3_nt: TGTGCCAGCAGCTCTCCTGGGACTTTGAACACTGAAGCTTTCTTT

clone_size: -
j_call: TRBJ2-7
v_call: TRBV9
d_call: TRBD1
cdr3_aa: CASSAGQHSYEQYF
cdr3_nt: TGTGCCAGCAGCGCGGGACAGCACTCCTACGAGCAGTACTTC

clone_size: -
j_call: TRBJ1-5
v_call: TRBV27
d_call: TRBD1
cdr3_aa: CASRETGGEGDQPQHF
cdr3_nt: TGTGCCAGCAGAGAGACAGGGGGCGAGGGGGATCAGCCCCAGCATTTT

clone_size: few
j_call: TRBJ1-2
v_call: TRBV27
d_call: TRBD1
cdr3_aa: CASSLSRGLGYGYTF
cdr3_nt: TGTGCCAGCAGTTTATCCAGGGGGCTCGGCTATGGCTACACCTTC

clone_size: -
j_call: TRBJ2-7
v_call: TRBV30
d_call: -
cdr3_aa: CAWSTGRGDYEQYF
cdr3_nt: TGTGCCTGGAGCACGGGGAGGGGGGACTACGAGCAGTACTTC

clone_size: -
j_call: TRBJ1-2
v_call: TRBV6-1
d_call: -
cdr3_aa: CASSDESGLYYGYTF
cdr3_nt: TGTGCCAGCAGTGACGAATCGGGGCTGTACTATGGCTACACCTTC

clone_size: -
j_call: TRBJ1-2
v_call: TRBV9
d_call: TRBD1
cdr3_aa: CASSGDRYNYGYTF
cdr3_nt: TGTGCCAGCAGCGGGGACAGGTATAACTATGGCTACACCTTC

clone_size: -
j_call: TRBJ2-2
v_call: TRBV12-5
d_call: TRBD2
cdr3_aa: CASGSLAGEPGELFF
cdr3_nt: TGTGCTAGTGGTTCTCTAGCGGGAGAACCCGGGGAGCTGTTTTTT

clone_size: -
j_call: TRBJ2-3
v_call: TRBV6-5
d_call: -
cdr3_aa: CASSYSGGFTDTQYF
cdr3_nt: TGTGCCAGCAGTTACTCTGGGGGGTTCACAGATACGCAGTATTTT

clone_size: -
j_call: TRBJ1-1
v_call: TRBV12-3/TRBV12-4
d_call: -
cdr3_aa: CASSHRLLEAFF
cdr3_nt: TGTGCCAGCAGTCACCGACTCCTTGAAGCTTTCTTT

clone_size: -
j_call: TRBJ2-1
v_call: TRBV14
d_call: TRBD2
cdr3_aa: CASSQERGGYNEQFF
cdr3_nt: TGTGCCAGCAGCCAAGAGCGGGGGGGCTACAATGAGCAGTTCTTC

clone_size: few
j_call: TRBJ1-1
v_call: TRBV6-2/TRBV6-3
d_call: -
cdr3_aa: CASSYSPLPKPEAFF
cdr3_nt: TGTGCCAGCAGTTACTCGCCCCTGCCGAAGCCTGAAGCTTTCTTT

clone_size: -
j_call: TRBJ2-7
v_call: TRBV15
d_call: TRBD1
cdr3_aa: CATSSRDSVYEQYF
cdr3_nt: TGTGCCACCAGCAGCCGGGACAGTGTCTACGAGCAGTACTTC

clone_size: many
j_call: TRBJ2-7
v_call: TRBV20-1
d_call: -
cdr3_aa: CSASGPGQREEQYF
cdr3_nt: TGCAGTGCTAGTGGGCCGGGCCAACGGGAAGAGCAGTACTTC

clone_size: -
j_call: TRBJ2-7
v_call: TRBV30
d_call: -
cdr3_aa: CAWSPDGIYEQYF
cdr3_nt: TGTGCCTGGAGTCCGGACGGGATCTACGAGCAGTACTTC

clone_size: -
j_call: TRBJ2-3
v_call: TRBV4-2
d_call: -
cdr3_aa: CASSQVGEGGTQYF
cdr3_nt: TGTGCCAGCAGCCAAGTTGGGGAAGGGGGTACGCAGTATTTT

clone_size: -
j_call: TRBJ2-3
v_call: TRBV6-4
d_call: -
cdr3_aa: CASSSAPDGDTQYF
cdr3_nt: TGTGCCAGCAGTTCCGCCCCAGATGGAGATACGCAGTATTTT

clone_size: -
j_call: TRBJ2-3
v_call: TRBV15
d_call: -
cdr3_aa: CATSRVTSTDTQYF
cdr3_nt: TGTGCCACCAGCAGAGTAACCAGCACAGATACGCAGTATTTT

clone_size: many
j_call: TRBJ2-1
v_call: TRBV6-5
d_call: -
cdr3_aa: CASSYSLPEQDPGEQFF
cdr3_nt: TGTGCCAGCAGTTACTCGTTGCCGGAACAGGACCCCGGTGAGCAGTTCTTC

clone_size: -
j_call: TRBJ1-2
v_call: TRBV24-1
d_call: TRBD1
cdr3_aa: CATSDTGTGYGYTF
cdr3_nt: TGTGCCACCAGTGACACTGGGACAGGATATGGCTACACCTTC

clone_size: -
j_call: TRBJ2-1
v_call: TRBV12-3/TRBV12-4
d_call: -
cdr3_aa: CASSPLGRAGRNDNEQFF
cdr3_nt: TGTGCCAGCAGTCCCCTAGGTCGGGCGGGACGGAACGACAATGAGCAGTTCTTC

clone_size: -
j_call: TRBJ2-1
v_call: TRBV30
d_call: TRBD2
cdr3_aa: CACDPGLAGYNEQFF
cdr3_nt: TGTGCCTGCGATCCGGGACTAGCGGGTTACAATGAGCAGTTCTTC

clone_size: -
j_call: TRBJ2-7
v_call: TRBV11-1
d_call: -
cdr3_aa: CASSPMDSYEQYF
cdr3_nt: TGTGCCAGCAGCCCGATGGACAGTTACGAGCAGTACTTC

clone_size: few
j_call: TRBJ2-1
v_call: TRBV10-3
d_call: TRBD2
cdr3_aa: CAIRGQEAGGLSEQFF
cdr3_nt: TGTGCCATCAGAGGTCAGGAAGCGGGAGGGCTTAGTGAGCAGTTCTTC

clone_size: many
j_call: TRBJ2-1
v_call: TRBV27
d_call: -
cdr3_aa: CASSYLPIGTNEQFF
cdr3_nt: TGTGCCAGCAGTTACTTGCCTATAGGCACCAATGAGCAGTTCTTC

clone_size: -
j_call: TRBJ1-2
v_call: TRBV6-5
d_call: -
cdr3_aa: CASSTSPGGDGYTF
cdr3_nt: TGTGCCAGCAGTACGTCACCAGGAGGAGATGGCTACACCTTC

clone_size: -
j_call: TRBJ2-3
v_call: TRBV24-1
d_call: -
cdr3_aa: CATKGAPASEDTDTQYF
cdr3_nt: TGTGCCACCAAGGGGGCCCCGGCTAGCGAGGACACAGATACGCAGTATTTT

clone_size: -
j_call: TRBJ2-1
v_call: TRBV7-6
d_call: -
cdr3_aa: CASSSLPSSYNEQFF
cdr3_nt: TGTGCCAGCAGCTCCCTTCCTAGCTCCTACAATGAGCAGTTCTTC

clone_size: -
j_call: TRBJ2-3
v_call: TRBV4-1
d_call: TRBD2
cdr3_aa: CASSPKAPTSGDYSTDTQYF
cdr3_nt: TGCGCCAGCAGCCCGAAAGCTCCGACTAGCGGGGACTATAGCACAGATACGCAGTATTTT

clone_size: few
j_call: TRBJ2-5
v_call: TRBV6-1
d_call: -
cdr3_aa: CASSEAGGAETQYF
cdr3_nt: TGTGCCAGCAGTGAGGCAGGGGGGGCGGAGACCCAGTACTTC

clone_size: -
j_call: TRBJ2-7
v_call: TRBV15
d_call: -
cdr3_aa: CATSRGLATYEQYF
cdr3_nt: TGTGCCACCAGCAGAGGGCTAGCAACCTACGAGCAGTACTTC

clone_size: few
j_call: TRBJ2-1
v_call: TRBV7-9
d_call: -
cdr3_aa: CASSLDCCAGGCRLEQFF
cdr3_nt: TGTGCCAGCAGCTTAGATTGTTGTGCAGGCGGGTGTCGTCTTGAGCAGTTCTTC

clone_size: few
j_call: TRBJ1-5
v_call: TRBV12-3/TRBV12-4
d_call: -
cdr3_aa: CASSLYGGNQPQHF
cdr3_nt: TGTGCCAGCAGTTTATATGGGGGCAATCAGCCCCAGCATTTT

clone_size: -
j_call: TRBJ2-7
v_call: TRBV24-1
d_call: TRBD1
cdr3_aa: CATSDQRGREQYF
cdr3_nt: TGTGCCACCAGTGATCAAAGGGGGCGCGAGCAGTACTTC

clone_size: few
j_call: TRBJ2-7
v_call: TRBV2
d_call: TRBD2
cdr3_aa: CASSEGPGLSYEQYF
cdr3_nt: TGTGCCAGCAGTGAAGGTCCGGGACTATCATACGAGCAGTACTTC

clone_size: -
j_call: TRBJ2-7
v_call: TRBV6-1
d_call: -
cdr3_aa: CASSRNYEQYF
cdr3_nt: TGTGCCAGCAGCAGGAACTACGAGCAGTACTTC

clone_size: -
j_call: TRBJ2-1
v_call: TRBV7-9
d_call: TRBD2
cdr3_aa: CASSLLAGGLWGEQFF
cdr3_nt: TGTGCCAGCAGCCTCCTAGCGGGAGGGCTTTGGGGTGAGCAGTTCTTC

clone_size: -
j_call: TRBJ2-3
v_call: TRBV12-3/TRBV12-4
d_call: -
cdr3_aa: CASSLGQRTDTQYF
cdr3_nt: TGTGCCAGCAGTTTAGGGCAGCGCACAGATACGCAGTATTTT

clone_size: -
j_call: TRBJ1-1
v_call: TRBV7-9
d_call: TRBD1
cdr3_aa: CASSFPGTGGPSNTEAFF
cdr3_nt: TGTGCCAGCAGCTTCCCCGGGACAGGGGGACCCTCGAACACTGAAGCTTTCTTT

clone_size: many
j_call: TRBJ2-7
v_call: TRBV4-1
d_call: -
cdr3_aa: CASSQDSGPISDEQYF
cdr3_nt: TGCGCCAGCAGCCAAGATTCTGGACCAATCTCGGACGAGCAGTACTTC